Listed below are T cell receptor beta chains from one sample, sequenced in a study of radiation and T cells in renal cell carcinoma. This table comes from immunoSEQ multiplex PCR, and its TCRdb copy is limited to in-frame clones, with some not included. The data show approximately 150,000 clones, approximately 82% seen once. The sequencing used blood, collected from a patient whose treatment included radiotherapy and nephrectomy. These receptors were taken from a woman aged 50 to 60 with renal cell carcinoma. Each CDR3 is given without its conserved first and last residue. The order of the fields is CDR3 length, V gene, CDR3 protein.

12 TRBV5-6 ASSPGTGNQPQH
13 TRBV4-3 ASSQDQALGGGYT
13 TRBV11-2 ASSSSDRGDYEQY
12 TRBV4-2 ASSPDREDTEAF
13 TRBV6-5 ASSPLRGSTETQY
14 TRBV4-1 ASSPGPGERNTEAF
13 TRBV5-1 ASSLGWTSLSEQF
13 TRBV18 ASSKAGTTYNEQF
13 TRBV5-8 ASSLRRASSYEQY
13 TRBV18 ASSPDTETGNTIY
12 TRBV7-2 ASSPRQGIGEQF
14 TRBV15 ATSRSRTDPSSPLH
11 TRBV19 ASSISSQETQY
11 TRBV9 ASSVGTDEKLF
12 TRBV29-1 SVVRSGSTDTQY
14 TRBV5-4 ASSLPRAGVEETQY
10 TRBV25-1 ASRTGTYEQY
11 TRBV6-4 ASSVERGGELF
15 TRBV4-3 ASSQDRLTRPTDTQY
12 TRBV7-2 ASSQGPWDQPQH
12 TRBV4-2 ASSPGGGIETQY
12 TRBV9 ASSVRPLWTEAF
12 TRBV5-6 ASSFGTGFSEAF
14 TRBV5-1 ASSPQTVSGANVLT
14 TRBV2 ASSPTGTGGRETQY